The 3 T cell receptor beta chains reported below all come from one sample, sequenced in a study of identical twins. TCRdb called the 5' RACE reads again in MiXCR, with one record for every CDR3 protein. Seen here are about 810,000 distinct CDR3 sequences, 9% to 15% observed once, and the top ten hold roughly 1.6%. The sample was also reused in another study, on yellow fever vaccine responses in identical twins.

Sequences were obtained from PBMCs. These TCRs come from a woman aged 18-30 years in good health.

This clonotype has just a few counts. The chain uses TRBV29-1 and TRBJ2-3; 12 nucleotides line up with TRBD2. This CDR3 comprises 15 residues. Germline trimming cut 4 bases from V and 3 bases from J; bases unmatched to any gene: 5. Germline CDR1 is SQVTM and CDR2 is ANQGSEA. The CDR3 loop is CSVGGLAGLTDTQYF. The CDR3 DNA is TGCAGCGTTGGAGGACTAGCGGGATTGACAGATACGCAGTATTTT.

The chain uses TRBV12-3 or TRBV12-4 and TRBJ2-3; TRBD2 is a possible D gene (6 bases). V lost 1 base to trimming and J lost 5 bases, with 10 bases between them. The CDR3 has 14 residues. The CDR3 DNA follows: TGTGCCAGCAGTTTAGATGGGGGGAGAGATACGCAGTATTTT. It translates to CASSLDGGRDTQYF.

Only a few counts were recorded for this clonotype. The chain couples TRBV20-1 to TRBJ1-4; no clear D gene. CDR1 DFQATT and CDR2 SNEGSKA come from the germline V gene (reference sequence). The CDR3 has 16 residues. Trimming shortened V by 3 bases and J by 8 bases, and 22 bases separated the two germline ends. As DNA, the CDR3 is TGCAGTGCTAGGAGCGTGGGCGGGGTCGTGGGAGAAAAACTGTTTTTT. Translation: CSARSVGGVVGEKLFF.